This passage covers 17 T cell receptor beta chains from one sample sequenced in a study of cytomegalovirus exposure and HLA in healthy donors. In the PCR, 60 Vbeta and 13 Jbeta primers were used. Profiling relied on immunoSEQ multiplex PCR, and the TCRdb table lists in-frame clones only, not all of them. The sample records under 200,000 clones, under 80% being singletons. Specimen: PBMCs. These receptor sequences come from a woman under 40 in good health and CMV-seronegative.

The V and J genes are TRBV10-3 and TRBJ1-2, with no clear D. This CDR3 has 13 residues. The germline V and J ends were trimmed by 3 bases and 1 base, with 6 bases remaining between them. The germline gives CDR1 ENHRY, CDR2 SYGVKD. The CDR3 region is CAISEQYNYGYTF. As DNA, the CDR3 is TGTGCCATCAGTGAACAGTATAACTATGGCTACACCTTC.

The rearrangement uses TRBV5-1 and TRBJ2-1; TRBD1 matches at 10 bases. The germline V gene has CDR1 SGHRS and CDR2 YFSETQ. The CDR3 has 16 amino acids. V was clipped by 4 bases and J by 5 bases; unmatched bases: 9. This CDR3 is CASSAIAGTGDNEQFF. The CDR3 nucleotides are TGCGCCAGCAGCGCCATAGCCGGGACAGGGGACAATGAGCAGTTCTTC.

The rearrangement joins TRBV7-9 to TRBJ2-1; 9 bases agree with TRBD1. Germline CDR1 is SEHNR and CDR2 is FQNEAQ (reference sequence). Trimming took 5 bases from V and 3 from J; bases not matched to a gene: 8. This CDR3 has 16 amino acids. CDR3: CASSRGQGKGYNEQFF. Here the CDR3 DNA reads TGTGCCAGCAGCCGGGGACAGGGCAAGGGCTACAATGAGCAGTTCTTC. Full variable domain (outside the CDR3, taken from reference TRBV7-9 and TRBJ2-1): DTGVSQNPRHKITKRGQNVTFRCDPISEHNRLYWYRQTLGQGPEFLTYFQNEAQLEKSRLLSDRFSAERPKGSFSTLEIQRTEQGDSAMYLCASSRGQGKGYNEQFFGPGTRLTVL.

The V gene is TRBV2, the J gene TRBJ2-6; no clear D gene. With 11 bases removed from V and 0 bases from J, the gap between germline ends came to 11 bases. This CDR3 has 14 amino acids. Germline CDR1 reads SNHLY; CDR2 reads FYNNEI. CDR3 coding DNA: TGTGCCGGAACAGAGTCCTCTGGGGCCAACGTCCTGACTTTC. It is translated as CAGTESSGANVLTF.

CDR3 region: CASSFPQTNQPQHF. The DNA for the CDR3 is TGTGCCAGCAGTTTCCCACAGACAAATCAGCCCCAGCATTTT. This chain joins TRBV28 and TRBJ1-5, with D unresolved. This CDR3 spans 14 amino acids. Germline CDR1 reads MDHEN; CDR2 reads SYDVKM. V lost 3 bases and J 4 bases, leaving 10 bases between the germline ends.

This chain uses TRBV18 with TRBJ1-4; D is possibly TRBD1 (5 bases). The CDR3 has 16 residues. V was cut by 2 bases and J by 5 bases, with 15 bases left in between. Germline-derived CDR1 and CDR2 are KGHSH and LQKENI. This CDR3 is CASSPLIQGQNEKLFF. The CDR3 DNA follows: TGTGCCAGCTCACCATTAATCCAGGGCCAGAATGAAAAACTGTTTTTT.

The CDR3, as DNA: TGTGCCTGCACGGGGGACTTGCTCTACGAGCAGTACTTC. Amino acid sequence: CACTGDLLYEQYF. The chain combines TRBV30 with TRBJ2-7; possible D gene TRBD2, 6 bases. V was cut by 6 bases and J by 3 bases, with 15 bases left in between. The CDR3 sequence is 13 residues long. CDR1 and CDR2 (germline): GTSNPN, SVGIG (reference sequence).

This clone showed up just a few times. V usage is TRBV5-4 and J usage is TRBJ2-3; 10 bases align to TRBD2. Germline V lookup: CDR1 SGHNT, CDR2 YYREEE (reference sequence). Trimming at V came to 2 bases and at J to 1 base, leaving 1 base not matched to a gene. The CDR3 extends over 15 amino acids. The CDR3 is CASSFLAGGTDTQYF. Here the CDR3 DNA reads TGTGCCAGCAGCTTCCTAGCGGGGGGCACAGATACGCAGTATTTT.

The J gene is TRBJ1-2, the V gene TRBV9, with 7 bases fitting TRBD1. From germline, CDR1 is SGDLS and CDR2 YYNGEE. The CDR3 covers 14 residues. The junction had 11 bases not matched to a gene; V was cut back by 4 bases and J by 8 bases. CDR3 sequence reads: CASSPPQGVLGYTF. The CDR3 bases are TGTGCCAGCAGCCCCCCGCAGGGGGTGTTAGGCTACACCTTC. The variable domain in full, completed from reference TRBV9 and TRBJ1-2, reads DSGVTQTPKHLITATGQRVTLRCSPRSGDLSVYWYQQSLDQGLQFLIQYYNGEERAKGNILERFSAQQFPDLHSELNLSSLELGDSALYFCASSPPQGVLGYTFGSGTRLTVV.

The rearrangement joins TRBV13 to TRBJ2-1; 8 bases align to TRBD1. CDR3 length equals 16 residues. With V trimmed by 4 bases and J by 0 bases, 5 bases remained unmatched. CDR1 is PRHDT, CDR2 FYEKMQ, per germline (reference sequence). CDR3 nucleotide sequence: TGTGCCAGCAGCTCCGGGACAGGATCCTCCTACAATGAGCAGTTCTTC. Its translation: CASSSGTGSSYNEQFF.

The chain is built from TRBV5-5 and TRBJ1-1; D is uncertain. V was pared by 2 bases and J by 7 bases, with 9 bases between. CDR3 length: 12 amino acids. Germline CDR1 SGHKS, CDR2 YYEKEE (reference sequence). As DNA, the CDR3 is TGTGCCAGCAGCTTCTCAGGCAGTGAAGCTTTCTTT. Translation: CASSFSGSEAFF.

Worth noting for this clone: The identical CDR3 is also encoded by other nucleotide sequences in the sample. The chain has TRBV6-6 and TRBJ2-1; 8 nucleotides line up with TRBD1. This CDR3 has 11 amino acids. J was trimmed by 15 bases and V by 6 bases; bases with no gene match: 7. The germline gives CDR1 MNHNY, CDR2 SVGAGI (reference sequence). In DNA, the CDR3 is TGTGCCAGCAGCCACACAGGGGGACCGTTCTTC. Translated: CASSHTGGPFF.

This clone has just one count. In DNA form, the CDR3 reads TGCGCCAGCAGCCCCAGCCGGGTGACCTACGAGCAGTACTTC. Translating it yields CASSPSRVTYEQYF. The gene calls are TRBV5-1 and TRBJ2-7; no reliable D call. Trimming took 4 bases from V and 2 from J, leaving 13 bases between them. The CDR3 totals 14 residues. Germline V gene data show CDR1 as SGHRS and CDR2 as YFSETQ.

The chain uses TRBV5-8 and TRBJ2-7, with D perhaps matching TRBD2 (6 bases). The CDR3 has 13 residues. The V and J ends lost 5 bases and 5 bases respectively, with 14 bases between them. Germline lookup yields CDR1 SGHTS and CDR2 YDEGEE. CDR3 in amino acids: CASRGRGSDEQYF. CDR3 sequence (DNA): TGTGCCAGCAGGGGGCGGGGCAGCGACGAGCAGTACTTC.

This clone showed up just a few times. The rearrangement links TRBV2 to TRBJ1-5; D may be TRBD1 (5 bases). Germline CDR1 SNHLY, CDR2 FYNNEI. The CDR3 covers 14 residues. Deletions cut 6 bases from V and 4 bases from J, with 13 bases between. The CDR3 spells CASSRTQGNQPQHF. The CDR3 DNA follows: TGTGCCAGCAGCCGAACCCAGGGAAATCAGCCCCAGCATTTT.

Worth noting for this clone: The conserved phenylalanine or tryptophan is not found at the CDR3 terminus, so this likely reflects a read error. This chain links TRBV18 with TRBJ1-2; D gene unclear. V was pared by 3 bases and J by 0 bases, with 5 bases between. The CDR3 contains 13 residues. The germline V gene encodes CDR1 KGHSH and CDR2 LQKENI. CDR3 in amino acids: CASSPGANYGYTL. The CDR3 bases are TGTGCCAGCTCACCTGGGGCTAACTATGGCTACACCCTC.

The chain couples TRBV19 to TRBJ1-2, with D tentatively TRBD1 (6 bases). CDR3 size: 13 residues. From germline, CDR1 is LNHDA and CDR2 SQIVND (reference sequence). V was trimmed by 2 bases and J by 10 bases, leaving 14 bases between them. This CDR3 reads CASSISGSGVYTF. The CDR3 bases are TGTGCCAGTAGTATATCTGGTTCAGGGGTCTACACCTTC. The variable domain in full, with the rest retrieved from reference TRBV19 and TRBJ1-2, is DGGITQSPKYLFRKEGQNVTLSCEQNLNHDAMYWYRQDPGQGLRLIYYSQIVNDFQKGDIAEGYSVSREKKESFPLTVTSAQKNPTAFYLCASSISGSGVYTFGSGTRLTVV.